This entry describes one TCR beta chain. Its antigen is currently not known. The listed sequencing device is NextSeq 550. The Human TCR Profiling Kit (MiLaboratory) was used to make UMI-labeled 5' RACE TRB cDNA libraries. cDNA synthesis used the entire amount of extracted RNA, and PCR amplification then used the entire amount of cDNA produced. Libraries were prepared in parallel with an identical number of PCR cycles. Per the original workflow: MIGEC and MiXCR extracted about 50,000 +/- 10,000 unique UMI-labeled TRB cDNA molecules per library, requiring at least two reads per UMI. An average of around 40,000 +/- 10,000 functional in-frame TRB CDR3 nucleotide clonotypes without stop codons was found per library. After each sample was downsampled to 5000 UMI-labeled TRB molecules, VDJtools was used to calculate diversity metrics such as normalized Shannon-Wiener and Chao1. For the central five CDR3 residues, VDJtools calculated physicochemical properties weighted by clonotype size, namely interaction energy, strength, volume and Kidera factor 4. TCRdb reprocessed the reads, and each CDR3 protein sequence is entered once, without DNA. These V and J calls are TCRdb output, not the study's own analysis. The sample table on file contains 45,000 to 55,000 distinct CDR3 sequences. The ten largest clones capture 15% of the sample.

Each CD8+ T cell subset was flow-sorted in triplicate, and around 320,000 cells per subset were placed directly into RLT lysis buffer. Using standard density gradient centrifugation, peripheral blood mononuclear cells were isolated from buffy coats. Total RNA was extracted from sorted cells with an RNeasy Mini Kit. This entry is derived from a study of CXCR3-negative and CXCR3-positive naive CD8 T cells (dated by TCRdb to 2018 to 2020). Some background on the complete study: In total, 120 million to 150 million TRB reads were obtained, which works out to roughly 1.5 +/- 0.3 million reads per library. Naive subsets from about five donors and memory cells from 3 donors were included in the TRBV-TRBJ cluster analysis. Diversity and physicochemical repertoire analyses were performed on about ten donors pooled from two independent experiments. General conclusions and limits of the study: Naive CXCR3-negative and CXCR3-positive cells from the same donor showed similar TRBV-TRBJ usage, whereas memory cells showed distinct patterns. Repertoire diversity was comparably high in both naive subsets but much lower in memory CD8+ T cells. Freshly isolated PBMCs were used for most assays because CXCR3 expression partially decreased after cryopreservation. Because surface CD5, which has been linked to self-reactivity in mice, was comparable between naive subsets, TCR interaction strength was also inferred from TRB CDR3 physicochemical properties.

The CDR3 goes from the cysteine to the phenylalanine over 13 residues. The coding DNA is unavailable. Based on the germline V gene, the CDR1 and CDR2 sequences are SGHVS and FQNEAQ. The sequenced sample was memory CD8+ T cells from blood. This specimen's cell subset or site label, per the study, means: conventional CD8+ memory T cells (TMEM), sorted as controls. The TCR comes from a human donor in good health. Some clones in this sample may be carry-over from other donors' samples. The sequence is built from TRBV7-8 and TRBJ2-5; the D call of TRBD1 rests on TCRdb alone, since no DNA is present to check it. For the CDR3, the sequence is CASSEQGKETQYF.